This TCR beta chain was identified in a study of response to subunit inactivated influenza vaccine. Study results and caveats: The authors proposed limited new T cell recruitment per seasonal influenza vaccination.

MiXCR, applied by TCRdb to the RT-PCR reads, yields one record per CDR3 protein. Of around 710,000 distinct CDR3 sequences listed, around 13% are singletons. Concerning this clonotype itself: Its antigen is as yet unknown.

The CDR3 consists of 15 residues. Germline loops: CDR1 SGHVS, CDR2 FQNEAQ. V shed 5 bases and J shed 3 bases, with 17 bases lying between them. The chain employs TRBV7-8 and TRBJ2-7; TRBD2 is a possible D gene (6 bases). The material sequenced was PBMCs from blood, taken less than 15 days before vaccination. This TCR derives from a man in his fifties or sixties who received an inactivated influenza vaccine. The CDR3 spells CASSPAGSFGYEQYF. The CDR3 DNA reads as TGTGCCAGCAGCCCCGCGGGGTCTTTCGGCTACGAGCAGTACTTC.